The rows below give T cell receptor beta chains drawn from one sample of a study of blood T cells in healthy people across ages. TCRdb reprocessed the 5' RACE reads with MiXCR, giving one entry per CDR3 protein. The data show around 690,000 distinct CDR3 sequences, with 58% seen just once and 35% to 40% held by the top ten. Sequencing used blood. Receptors were obtained from a man between 60 and 75 years old in good health. The CDR3 runs from the conserved cysteine through the conserved F or W. Each record gives: J gene, clone size, D gene, V gene, CDR3 length, CDR3 protein, CDR3 DNA. The D gene is left open where the match is weak. Some rows have no size entry. The others give once, few or many, or a class for an expanded clone.

TRBJ2-1,-,TRBD2,TRBV12-3/TRBV12-4,14,CASSPTSGYNEQFF,TGTGCCAGCAGTCCGACTAGCGGCTACAATGAGCAGTTCTTC
TRBJ2-1,-,TRBD2,TRBV3-1,20,CASSQDPSGGRNPLYNEQFF,TGTGCCAGCAGCCAAGACCCTAGCGGGGGGCGAAACCCCCTATACAATGAGCAGTTCTTC
TRBJ2-5,-,-,TRBV2,15,CASEPRGARWETQYF,TGTGCCAGTGAACCCCGGGGGGCCCGATGGGAGACCCAGTACTTC
TRBJ2-5,-,TRBD2,TRBV5-1,16,CASSLETSGGGETQYF,TGCGCCAGCAGCTTGGAGACTAGCGGGGGCGGGGAGACCCAGTACTTC
TRBJ1-4,-,-,TRBV5-1,13,CASSWDNNEKLFF,TGCGCCAGCAGCTGGGACAATAATGAAAAACTGTTTTTT
TRBJ2-5,-,TRBD2,TRBV20-1,14,CSARGAGGQETQYF,TGCAGTGCTAGGGGTGCGGGGGGGCAAGAGACCCAGTACTTC
TRBJ2-5,many,-,TRBV14,15,CASSQDVWDQETQYF,TGTGCCAGCAGCCAAGACGTATGGGATCAAGAGACCCAGTACTTC
TRBJ1-2,-,-,TRBV7-2,13,CASSVSANYGYTF,TGTGCCAGCAGCGTCAGTGCTAACTATGGCTACACCTTC
TRBJ2-5,-,TRBD2,TRBV20-1,18,CSATRAGLAGAKQETQYF,TGCAGTGCAACTAGGGCGGGACTAGCGGGGGCAAAACAAGAGACCCAGTACTTC
TRBJ2-7,-,-,TRBV20-1,14,CSAFGPSASYEQYF,TGCAGTGCTTTTGGTCCTTCGGCCTCCTACGAGCAGTACTTC
TRBJ2-5,-,-,TRBV29-1,12,CSGSNSLETQYF,TGCAGCGGCTCGAACTCTTTGGAGACCCAGTACTTC
TRBJ1-1,few,-,TRBV25-1,13,CASSEGRFPEAFF,TGTGCCAGCAGTGAGGGCAGGTTCCCTGAAGCTTTCTTT
TRBJ1-2,few,-,TRBV6-5,15,CASRSSDGANYGYTF,TGTGCCAGCAGATCTTCCGACGGGGCTAACTATGGCTACACCTTC
TRBJ2-5,-,-,TRBV7-9,12,CASRGLDETQYF,TGTGCCAGCAGAGGGCTAGATGAGACCCAGTACTTC
TRBJ1-3,-,-,TRBV20-1,17,CSARGREAGETGNTIYF,TGCAGTGCTAGAGGTCGGGAAGCAGGGGAAACTGGAAACACCATATATTTT
TRBJ1-2,few,-,TRBV29-1,16,CSVDDQPGGTNYGYTF,TGCAGCGTCGACGACCAGCCCGGCGGTACTAACTATGGCTACACCTTC
TRBJ2-1,-,-,TRBV24-1,11,CATSDSYEQFF,TGTGCCACCAGTGATTCTTATGAGCAGTTCTTC
TRBJ2-5,-,-,TRBV20-1,15,CSARDRWGSQETQYF,TGCAGTGCTAGAGATCGTTGGGGATCCCAAGAGACCCAGTACTTC
TRBJ2-5,-,TRBD2,TRBV20-1,16,CSARDLLAGPSETQYF,TGCAGTGCTAGAGATTTGTTAGCGGGTCCTTCGGAGACCCAGTACTTC
TRBJ2-5,few,TRBD2,TRBV10-3,15,CAISGLAGGLETQYF,TGTGCCATCAGCGGACTAGCGGGGGGTTTGGAGACCCAGTACTTC
TRBJ1-1,-,-,TRBV5-1,14,CASSFLSGDTEAFF,TGCGCCAGCAGTTTCCTTTCTGGGGACACTGAAGCTTTCTTT
TRBJ1-2,-,-,TRBV29-1,11,CSGSQGEGYTF,TGCAGCGGATCACAGGGAGAAGGCTACACCTTC
TRBJ1-6,-,-,TRBV2,16,CASSDEGGSYNSPLHF,TGTGCCAGCAGTGATGAGGGCGGGAGCTACAATTCACCCCTCCACTTT
TRBJ2-1,-,TRBD1,TRBV20-1,14,CSACRDRVGGEQFF,TGCAGTGCTTGCCGGGACAGGGTAGGTGGTGAGCAGTTCTTC
TRBJ2-5,few,TRBD1,TRBV5-1,15,CASRGHTGGGETQYF,TGCGCCAGCAGAGGCCATACAGGGGGCGGAGAGACCCAGTACTTC
TRBJ2-4,-,TRBD2,TRBV6-6,15,CASRDGTSGAGEQYF,TGTGCCAGCAGGGACGGGACTAGCGGGGCCGGGGAGCAGTACTTC
TRBJ2-3,-,-,TRBV20-1,15,CSASRRVGAGDTQYF,TGCAGTGCTTCCCGCCGGGTTGGGGCCGGAGATACGCAGTATTTT
TRBJ1-2,few,-,TRBV10-1,15,CASSESAGPFEGYTF,TGCGCCAGCAGTGAGTCGGCAGGTCCCTTTGAGGGCTACACCTTC
TRBJ1-1,-,-,TRBV2,13,CASRGQWNTEAFF,TGTGCCAGCCGAGGACAGTGGAACACTGAAGCTTTCTTT
TRBJ1-2,-,-,TRBV21-1,13,CASSKDCLPGYTF,TGTGCCAGCAGCAAAGACTGCCTCCCCGGCTACACCTTC
TRBJ1-2,few,-,TRBV5-1,14,CASSLRGIGYGYTF,TGCGCCAGCAGCTTGCGGGGAATCGGGTATGGCTACACCTTC
TRBJ1-6,-,TRBD1,TRBV18,14,CASSRDSSRSPLHF,TGTGCCAGCTCTCGGGACAGCTCAAGGTCACCCCTCCACTTT
TRBJ2-2,-,TRBD2,TRBV5-1,14,CASSFQRGSGELFF,TGCGCCAGCAGCTTCCAGCGGGGGTCCGGGGAGCTGTTTTTT
TRBJ2-5,-,-,TRBV25-1,16,CASSEAGPILQETQYF,TGTGCCAGCAGTGAAGCGGGCCCAATACTTCAAGAGACCCAGTACTTC
TRBJ1-5,few,-,TRBV29-1,14,CSVAGADSNQPQHF,TGCAGCGTCGCAGGGGCGGATAGCAATCAGCCCCAGCATTTT
TRBJ2-1,few,TRBD1,TRBV4-1,12,CASGDSSNEQFF,TGCGCCAGTGGGGACAGTAGCAATGAGCAGTTCTTC
TRBJ1-1,many,-,TRBV10-3,15,CAISARGETVTEAFF,TGTGCCATCAGTGCTCGGGGCGAGACCGTCACTGAAGCTTTCTTT
TRBJ2-5,few,TRBD1,TRBV11-2,16,CASSLTGGKGQETQYF,TGTGCCAGCAGCTTGACAGGGGGCAAGGGGCAAGAGACCCAGTACTTC
TRBJ1-6,many,-,TRBV6-1,14,CASSAGPYNSPLHF,TGTGCCAGCAGTGCCGGACCTTATAATTCACCCCTCCACTTT
TRBJ1-2,-,-,TRBV12-3/TRBV12-4,12,CASSLTQYGYTF,TGTGCCAGCAGTTTAACCCAGTATGGCTACACCTTC
TRBJ2-5,many,-,TRBV15,17,CATSREVFRGVVETQYF,TGTGCCACCAGCAGAGAAGTCTTTCGGGGTGTAGTAGAGACCCAGTACTTC
TRBJ2-5,few,-,TRBV5-1,14,CASSFVQSSGTQYF,TGCGCCAGCAGCTTCGTGCAATCCTCTGGGACCCAGTACTTC
TRBJ1-4,-,-,TRBV15,18,CATSRDLLKRWANEKLFF,TGTGCCACCAGCAGAGATCTGCTAAAGCGGTGGGCTAATGAAAAACTGTTTTTT
TRBJ2-3,-,-,TRBV5-1,16,CASSREPGVRGDTQYF,TGCGCCAGCAGCCGCGAACCAGGGGTCCGTGGAGATACGCAGTATTTT
TRBJ2-7,-,TRBD1,TRBV25-1,16,CASSEWGQKSSYEQYF,TGTGCCAGCAGTGAATGGGGACAGAAGAGCTCCTACGAGCAGTACTTC
TRBJ2-5,-,-,TRBV13,16,CASSLGITSRGETQYF,TGTGCCAGCAGTTTAGGTATAACTAGTCGAGGGGAGACCCAGTACTTC
TRBJ2-7,-,-,TRBV6-6,13,CASSWPSSYEQYF,TGTGCCAGTAGTTGGCCGAGCTCCTACGAGCAGTACTTC
TRBJ2-2,-,-,TRBV28,15,CASSLPIAGVGELFF,TGTGCCAGCAGTTTACCCATAGCAGGGGTCGGGGAGCTGTTTTTT
TRBJ1-6,-,-,TRBV11-2,17,CASSLARGSPYNSPLHF,TGTGCCAGCAGCTTAGCCAGGGGAAGCCCTTATAATTCACCCCTCCACTTT
TRBJ2-7,-,TRBD2,TRBV6-5,15,CASSYSGLDPYEQYF,TGTGCCAGCAGTTACTCAGGACTAGACCCCTACGAGCAGTACTTC
TRBJ2-5,-,-,TRBV28,14,CASTLSGVRETQYF,TGTGCCAGCACTCTCTCGGGGGTGCGAGAGACCCAGTACTTC
TRBJ2-3,-,-,TRBV14,15,CASSRGASQGSSQYF,TGTGCCAGCAGTCGAGGGGCTTCCCAGGGGTCATCACAGTATTTT
TRBJ2-5,-,TRBD1,TRBV29-1,12,CSVGTDQETQYF,TGCAGCGTGGGGACAGACCAAGAGACCCAGTACTTC
TRBJ2-3,-,-,TRBV7-2,15,CASSTSPLEADTQYF,TGTGCCAGCAGCACAAGCCCCCTCGAGGCAGATACGCAGTATTTT
TRBJ2-1,few,-,TRBV7-9,15,CASSLGVSSPNEQFF,TGTGCCAGCAGCTTAGGGGTCTCTAGCCCGAATGAGCAGTTCTTC
TRBJ2-5,-,TRBD1,TRBV10-3,12,CATGTGAETQYF,TGTGCCACCGGGACAGGGGCCGAGACCCAGTACTTC
TRBJ2-1,-,-,TRBV20-1,14,CSVPPWSSYNEQFF,TGCAGTGTCCCTCCCTGGAGCTCCTACAATGAGCAGTTCTTC
TRBJ2-1,-,TRBD1,TRBV5-1,15,CASSLGTGFFNEQFF,TGCGCCAGCAGCTTGGGGACAGGGTTTTTCAATGAGCAGTTCTTC
TRBJ1-4,few,-,TRBV7-2,15,CASSLLGVVNEKLFF,TGTGCCAGCAGCTTATTGGGCGTCGTGAATGAAAAACTGTTTTTT